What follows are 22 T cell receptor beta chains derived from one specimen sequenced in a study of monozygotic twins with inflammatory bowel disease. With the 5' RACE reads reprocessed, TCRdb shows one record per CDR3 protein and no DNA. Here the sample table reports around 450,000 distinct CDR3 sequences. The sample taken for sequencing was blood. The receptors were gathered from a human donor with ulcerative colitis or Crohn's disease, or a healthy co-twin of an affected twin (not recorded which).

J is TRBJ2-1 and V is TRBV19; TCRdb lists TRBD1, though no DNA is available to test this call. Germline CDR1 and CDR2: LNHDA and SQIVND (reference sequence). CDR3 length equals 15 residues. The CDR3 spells CASSNRGGSYNEQFF.

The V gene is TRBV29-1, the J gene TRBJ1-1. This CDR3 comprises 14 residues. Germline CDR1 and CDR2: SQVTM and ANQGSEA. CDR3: CSGQRNFMNTEAFF.

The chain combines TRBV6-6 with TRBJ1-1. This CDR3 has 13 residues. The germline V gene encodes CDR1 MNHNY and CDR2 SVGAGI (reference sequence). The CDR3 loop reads CASRLGTNTEAFF.

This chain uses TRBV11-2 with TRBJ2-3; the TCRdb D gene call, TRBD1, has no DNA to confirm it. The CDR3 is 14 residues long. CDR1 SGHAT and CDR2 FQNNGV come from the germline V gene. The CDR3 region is CASSLDSGTDTQYF.

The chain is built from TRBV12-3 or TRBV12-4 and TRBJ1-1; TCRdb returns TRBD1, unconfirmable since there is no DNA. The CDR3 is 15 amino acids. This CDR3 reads CASSFPAGVNTEAFF.

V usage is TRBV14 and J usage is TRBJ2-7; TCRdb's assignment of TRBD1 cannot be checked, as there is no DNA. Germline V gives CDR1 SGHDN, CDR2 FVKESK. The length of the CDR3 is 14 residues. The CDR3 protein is CASSQRQGPYEQYF. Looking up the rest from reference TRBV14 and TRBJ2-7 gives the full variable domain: EAGVTQFPSHSVIEKGQTVTLRCDPISGHDNLYWYRRVMGKEIKFLLHFVKESKQDESGMPNNRFLAERTGGTYSTLKVQPAELEDSGVYFCASSQRQGPYEQYFGPGTRLTVT.

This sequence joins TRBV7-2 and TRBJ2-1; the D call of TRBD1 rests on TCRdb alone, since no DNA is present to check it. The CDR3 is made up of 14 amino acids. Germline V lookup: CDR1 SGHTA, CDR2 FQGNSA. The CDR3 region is CASSFYEGTDEQFF.

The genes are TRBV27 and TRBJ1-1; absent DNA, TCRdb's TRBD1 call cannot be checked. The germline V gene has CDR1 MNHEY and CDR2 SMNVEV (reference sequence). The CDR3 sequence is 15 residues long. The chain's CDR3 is CASSSLNLLNTEAFF.

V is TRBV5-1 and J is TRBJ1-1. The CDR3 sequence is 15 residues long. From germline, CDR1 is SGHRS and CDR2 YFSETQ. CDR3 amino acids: CASSLEVGMNTEAFF.

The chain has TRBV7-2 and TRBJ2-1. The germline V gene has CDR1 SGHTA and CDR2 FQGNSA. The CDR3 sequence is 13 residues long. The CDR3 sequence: CASSLEAVNEQFF. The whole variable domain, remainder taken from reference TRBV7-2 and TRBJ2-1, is GAGVSQSPSNKVTEKGKDVELRCDPISGHTALYWYRQSLGQGLEFLIYFQGNSAPDKSGLPSDRFSAERTGGSVSTLTIQRTQQEDSAVYLCASSLEAVNEQFFGPGTRLTVL.

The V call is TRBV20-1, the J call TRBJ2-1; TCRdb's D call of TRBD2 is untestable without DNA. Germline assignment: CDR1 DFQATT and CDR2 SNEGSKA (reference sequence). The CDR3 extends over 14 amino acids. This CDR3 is CSAAGGPSYNEQFF.

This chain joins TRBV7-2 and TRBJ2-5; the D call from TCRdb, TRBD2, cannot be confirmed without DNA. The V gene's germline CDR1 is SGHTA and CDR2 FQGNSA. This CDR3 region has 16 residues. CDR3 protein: CASSPRRLAGVETQYF.

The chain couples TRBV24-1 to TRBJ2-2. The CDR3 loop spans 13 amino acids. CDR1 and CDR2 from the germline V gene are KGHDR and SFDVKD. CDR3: CATRTTHTGELFF.

The chain's CDR3 is CASSPRKDYGYTF. V and J are TRBV7-3 and TRBJ1-2. This CDR3 has 13 amino acids. The germline V gene has CDR1 SGHTA and CDR2 FQGTGA.

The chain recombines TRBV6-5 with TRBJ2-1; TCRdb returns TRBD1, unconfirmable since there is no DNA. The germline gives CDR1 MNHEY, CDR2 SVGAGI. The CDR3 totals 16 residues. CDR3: CASSSRTRSSYNEQFF.

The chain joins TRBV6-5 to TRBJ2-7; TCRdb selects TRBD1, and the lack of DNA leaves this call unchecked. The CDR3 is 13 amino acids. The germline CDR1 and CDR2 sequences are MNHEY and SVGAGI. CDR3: CASSRPGLGEQYF.

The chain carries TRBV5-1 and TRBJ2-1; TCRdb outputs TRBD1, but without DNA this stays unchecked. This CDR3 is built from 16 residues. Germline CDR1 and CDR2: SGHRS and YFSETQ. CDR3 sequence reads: CASSLSGDNSYNEQFF.

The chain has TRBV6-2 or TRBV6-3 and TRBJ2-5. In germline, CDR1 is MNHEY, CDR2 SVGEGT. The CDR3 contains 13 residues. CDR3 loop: CASSSFAQETQYF.

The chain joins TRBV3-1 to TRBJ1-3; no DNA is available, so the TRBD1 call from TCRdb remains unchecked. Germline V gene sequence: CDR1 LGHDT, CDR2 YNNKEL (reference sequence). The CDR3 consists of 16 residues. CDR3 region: CASSYKTGEVGNTIYF. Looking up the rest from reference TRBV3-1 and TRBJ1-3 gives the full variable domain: DTAVSQTPKYLVTQMGNDKSIKCEQNLGHDTMYWYKQDSKKFLKIMFSYNNKELIINETVPNRFSPKSPDKAHLNLHINSLELGDSAVYFCASSYKTGEVGNTIYFGEGSWLTVV.

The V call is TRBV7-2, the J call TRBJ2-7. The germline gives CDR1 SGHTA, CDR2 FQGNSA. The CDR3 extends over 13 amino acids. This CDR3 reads CASSFFMSYEQYF.

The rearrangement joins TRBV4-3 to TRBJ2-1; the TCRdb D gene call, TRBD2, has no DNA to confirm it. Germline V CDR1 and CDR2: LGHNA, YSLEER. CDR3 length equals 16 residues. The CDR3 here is CASSSKAGGLSNEQFF.

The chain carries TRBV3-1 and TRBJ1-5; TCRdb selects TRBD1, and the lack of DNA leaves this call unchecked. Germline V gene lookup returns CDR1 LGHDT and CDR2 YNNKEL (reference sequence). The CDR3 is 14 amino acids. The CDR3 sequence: CASSLGQTNQPQHF. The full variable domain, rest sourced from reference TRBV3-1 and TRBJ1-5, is DTAVSQTPKYLVTQMGNDKSIKCEQNLGHDTMYWYKQDSKKFLKIMFSYNNKELIINETVPNRFSPKSPDKAHLNLHINSLELGDSAVYFCASSLGQTNQPQHFGDGTRLSIL.